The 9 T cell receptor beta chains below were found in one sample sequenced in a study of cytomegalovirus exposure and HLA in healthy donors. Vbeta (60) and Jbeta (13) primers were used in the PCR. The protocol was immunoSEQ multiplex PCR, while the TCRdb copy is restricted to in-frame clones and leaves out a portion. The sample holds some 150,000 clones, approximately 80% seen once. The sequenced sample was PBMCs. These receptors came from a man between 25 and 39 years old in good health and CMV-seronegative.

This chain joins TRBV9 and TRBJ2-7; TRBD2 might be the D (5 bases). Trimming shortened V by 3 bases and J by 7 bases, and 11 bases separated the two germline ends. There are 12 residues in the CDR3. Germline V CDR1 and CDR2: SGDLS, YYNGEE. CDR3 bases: TGTGCCAGCAGCGACACACCGGGGGAGCAGTACTTC. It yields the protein CASSDTPGEQYF. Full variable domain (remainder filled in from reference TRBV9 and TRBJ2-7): DSGVTQTPKHLITATGQRVTLRCSPRSGDLSVYWYQQSLDQGLQFLIQYYNGEERAKGNILERFSAQQFPDLHSELNLSSLELGDSALYFCASSDTPGEQYFGPGTRLTVT.

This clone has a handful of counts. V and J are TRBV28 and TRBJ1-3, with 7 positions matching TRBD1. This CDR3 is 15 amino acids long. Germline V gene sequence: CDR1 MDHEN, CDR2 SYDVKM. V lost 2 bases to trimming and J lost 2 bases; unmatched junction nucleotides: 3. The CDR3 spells CASSLRRGPGNTIYF. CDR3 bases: TGTGCCAGCAGTTTACGGAGGGGGCCTGGAAACACCATATATTTT.

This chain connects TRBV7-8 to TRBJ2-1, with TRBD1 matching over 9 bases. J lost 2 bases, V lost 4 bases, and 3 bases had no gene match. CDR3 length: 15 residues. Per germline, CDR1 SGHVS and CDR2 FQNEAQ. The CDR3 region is CASSSGQGTYNEQFF. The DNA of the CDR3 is TGTGCCAGCAGCTCAGGACAGGGGACCTACAATGAGCAGTTCTTC. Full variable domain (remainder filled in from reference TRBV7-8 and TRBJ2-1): GAGVSQSPRYKVAKRGQDVALRCDPISGHVSLFWYQQALGQGPEFLTYFQNEAQLDKSGLPSDRFFAERPEGSVSTLKIQRTQQEDSAVYLCASSSGQGTYNEQFFGPGTRLTVL.

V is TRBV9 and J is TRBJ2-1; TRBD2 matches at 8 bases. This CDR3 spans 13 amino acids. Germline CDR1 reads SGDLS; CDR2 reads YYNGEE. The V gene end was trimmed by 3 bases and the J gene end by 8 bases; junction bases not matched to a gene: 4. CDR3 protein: CASSDGRAYEQFF. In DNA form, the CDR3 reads TGTGCCAGCAGCGACGGGAGGGCATATGAGCAGTTCTTC. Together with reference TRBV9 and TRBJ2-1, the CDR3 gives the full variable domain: DSGVTQTPKHLITATGQRVTLRCSPRSGDLSVYWYQQSLDQGLQFLIQYYNGEERAKGNILERFSAQQFPDLHSELNLSSLELGDSALYFCASSDGRAYEQFFGPGTRLTVL.

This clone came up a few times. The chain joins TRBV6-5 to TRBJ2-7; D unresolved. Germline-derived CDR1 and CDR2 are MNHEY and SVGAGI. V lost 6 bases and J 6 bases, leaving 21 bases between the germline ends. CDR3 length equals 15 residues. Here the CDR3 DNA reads TGTGCCAGCAGAATGTCACTCAGTCCTTCGGGCGAGCAGTACTTC. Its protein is CASRMSLSPSGEQYF.

The CDR3 spells CASNPTGVSRHEQYF. CDR3 sequence (DNA): TGTGCCAGCAACCCGACAGGGGTTTCTCGCCACGAGCAGTACTTC. V and J are TRBV5-6 and TRBJ2-7, with 8 bases aligning to TRBD1. The CDR3 consists of 15 residues. Trimming took 6 bases from V and 5 from J; bases not matched to a gene: 13. Germline CDR1 and CDR2: SGHDT and YYEEEE.

The CDR3 nucleotides are TGTGCCAGCAGCAGCGGGACAGGGTCCTCACCCCTCCACTTT. Its translation: CASSSGTGSSPLHF. V gene TRBV9 combines with J gene TRBJ1-6; 9 bases are shared with TRBD1. The CDR3 runs to 14 residues. Trimming at V came to 4 bases and at J to 10 bases, leaving 6 bases not matched to a gene. Germline V CDR1 and CDR2: SGDLS, YYNGEE.

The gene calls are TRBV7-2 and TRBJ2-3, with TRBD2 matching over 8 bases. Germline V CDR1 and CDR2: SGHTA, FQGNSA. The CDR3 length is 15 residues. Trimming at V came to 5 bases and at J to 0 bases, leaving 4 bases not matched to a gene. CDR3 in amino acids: CASSTQRGSTDTQYF. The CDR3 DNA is TGTGCCAGCAGCACACAGCGGGGGAGCACAGATACGCAGTATTTT.

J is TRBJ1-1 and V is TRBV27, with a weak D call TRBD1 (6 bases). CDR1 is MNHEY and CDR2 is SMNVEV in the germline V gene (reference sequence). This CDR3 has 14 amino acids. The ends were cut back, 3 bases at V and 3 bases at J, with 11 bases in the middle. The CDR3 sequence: CASSFLQGDTEAFF. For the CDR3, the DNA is TGTGCCAGCAGTTTCCTACAGGGTGACACTGAAGCTTTCTTT.